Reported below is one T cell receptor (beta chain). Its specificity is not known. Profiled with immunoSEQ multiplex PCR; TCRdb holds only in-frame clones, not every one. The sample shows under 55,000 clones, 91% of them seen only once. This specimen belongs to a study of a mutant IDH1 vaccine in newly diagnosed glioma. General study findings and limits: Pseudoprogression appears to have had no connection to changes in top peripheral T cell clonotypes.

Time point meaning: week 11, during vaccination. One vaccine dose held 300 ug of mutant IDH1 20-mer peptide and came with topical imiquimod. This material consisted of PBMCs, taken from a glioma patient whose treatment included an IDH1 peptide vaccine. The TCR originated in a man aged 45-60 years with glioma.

The CDR3 loop is CASVTSGLLPDDEQFF. In DNA form, the CDR3 reads TGTGCCAGCGTTACTAGCGGCCTTTTACCTGACGATGAGCAGTTCTTC. The rearrangement links TRBV7-9 to TRBJ2-1, with 8 nucleotides matching TRBD2. The CDR3 is 16 amino acids. The J segment lost 8 bases and the V segment lost 8 bases, leaving 17 bases of the junction unmatched. Germline V gene sequence: CDR1 SEHNR, CDR2 FQNEAQ (reference sequence).